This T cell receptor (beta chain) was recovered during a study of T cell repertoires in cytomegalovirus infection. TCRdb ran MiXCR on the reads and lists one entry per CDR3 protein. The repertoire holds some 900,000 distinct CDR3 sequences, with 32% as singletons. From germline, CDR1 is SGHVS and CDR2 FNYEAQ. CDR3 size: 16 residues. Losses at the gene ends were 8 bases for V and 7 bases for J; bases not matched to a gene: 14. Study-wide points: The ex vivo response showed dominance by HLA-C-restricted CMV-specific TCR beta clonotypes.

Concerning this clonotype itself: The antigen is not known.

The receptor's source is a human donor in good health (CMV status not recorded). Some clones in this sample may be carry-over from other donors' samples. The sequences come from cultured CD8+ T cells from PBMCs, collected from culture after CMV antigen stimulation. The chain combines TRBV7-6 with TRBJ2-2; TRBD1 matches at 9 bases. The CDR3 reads CASYLSGQGLIGELFF. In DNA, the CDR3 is TGTGCCAGCTACCTTTCTGGACAGGGGTTAATCGGGGAGCTGTTTTTT.